These 2 T cell receptor beta chains originate from one sample sequenced in a study of spatial heterogeneity in lung cancer. Study-wide points: One measure, the expanded intratumoral alpha and beta TCR count, tracked tumor mutation counts.

A single record per CDR3 protein comes from TCRdb applying MiXCR to the 5' RACE reads. The profile shows thousands of distinct CDR3 sequences, approximately 7.8% of them singletons. Noted time point: sample taken at primary tumor resection. Antigens of these TCRs are unknown. The specimen comprised lung tumor tissue, sampled at surgery. The receptors originated from a male donor with early-stage non-small cell lung cancer.

By proportion, this clonotype is medium-sized. The size of this beta chain means little, since it is a stray read in a library made for alpha chains. This chain connects TRBV5-6 to TRBJ2-2, with TRBD2 matching 8 bases. CDR3 length: 16 amino acids. CDR1 SGHDT and CDR2 YYEEEE come from the germline V gene. With V trimmed by 3 bases and J by 4 bases, 8 bases remained unmatched. DNA of the CDR3: TGTGCCAGCAGCTGGGGGACTAGAGGGACCACCGGGGAGCTGTTTTTT. As protein: CASSWGTRGTTGELFF.

In this sample, this clonotype turned up a few times. This beta chain is a stray sequence in a library constructed for alpha chains; its clone size is not meaningful. The gene calls are TRBV7-2 and TRBJ2-2; TRBD1 matches at 7 bases. After removal of 5 bases from V and 7 bases from J, the junction contained 4 bases not matched to a gene. Germline CDR1 SGHTA, CDR2 FQGNSA. CDR3 length: 13 amino acids. This chain's CDR3 is CASSPDRVGELFF. CDR3 nucleotide sequence: TGTGCCAGCAGCCCAGACAGGGTCGGGGAGCTGTTTTTT.